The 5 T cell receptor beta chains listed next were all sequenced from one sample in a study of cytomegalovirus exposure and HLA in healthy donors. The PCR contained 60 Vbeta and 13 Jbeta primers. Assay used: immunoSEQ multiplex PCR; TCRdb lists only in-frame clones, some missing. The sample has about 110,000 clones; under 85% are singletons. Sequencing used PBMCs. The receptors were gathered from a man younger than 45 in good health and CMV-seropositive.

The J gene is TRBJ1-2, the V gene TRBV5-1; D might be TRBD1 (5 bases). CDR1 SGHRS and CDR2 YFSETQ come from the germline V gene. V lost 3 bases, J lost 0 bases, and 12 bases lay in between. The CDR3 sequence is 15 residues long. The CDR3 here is CASSSSTASNYGYTF. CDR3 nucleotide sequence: TGCGCCAGCAGCTCTTCGACAGCCTCTAACTATGGCTACACCTTC.

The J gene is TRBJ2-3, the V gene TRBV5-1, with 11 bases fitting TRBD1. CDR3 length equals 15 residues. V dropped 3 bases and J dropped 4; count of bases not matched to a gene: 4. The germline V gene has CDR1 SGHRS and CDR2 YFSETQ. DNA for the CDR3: TGCGCCAGCAGCTCGTGGGACAGGGGGGCAGATACGCAGTATTTT. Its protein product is CASSSWDRGADTQYF.

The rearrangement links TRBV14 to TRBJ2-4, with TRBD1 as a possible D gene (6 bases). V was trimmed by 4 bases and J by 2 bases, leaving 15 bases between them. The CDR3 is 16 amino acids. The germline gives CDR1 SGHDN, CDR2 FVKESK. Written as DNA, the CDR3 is TGTGCCAGCAGCCTGGACAGTCCTTGGACCAAAAACATTCAGTACTTC. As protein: CASSLDSPWTKNIQYF.

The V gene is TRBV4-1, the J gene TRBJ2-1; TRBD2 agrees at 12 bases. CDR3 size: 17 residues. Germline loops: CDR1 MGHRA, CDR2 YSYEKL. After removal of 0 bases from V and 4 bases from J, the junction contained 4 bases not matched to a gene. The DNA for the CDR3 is TGCGCCAGCAGCCAAGAACCGACTAGCGGGAGATACAATGAGCAGTTCTTC. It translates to CASSQEPTSGRYNEQFF.

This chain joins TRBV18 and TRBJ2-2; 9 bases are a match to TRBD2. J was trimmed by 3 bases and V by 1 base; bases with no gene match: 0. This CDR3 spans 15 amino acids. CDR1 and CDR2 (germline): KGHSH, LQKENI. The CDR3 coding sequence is TGTGCCAGCTCACCACTAGCGGGAGACACCGGGGAGCTGTTTTTT. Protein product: CASSPLAGDTGELFF.